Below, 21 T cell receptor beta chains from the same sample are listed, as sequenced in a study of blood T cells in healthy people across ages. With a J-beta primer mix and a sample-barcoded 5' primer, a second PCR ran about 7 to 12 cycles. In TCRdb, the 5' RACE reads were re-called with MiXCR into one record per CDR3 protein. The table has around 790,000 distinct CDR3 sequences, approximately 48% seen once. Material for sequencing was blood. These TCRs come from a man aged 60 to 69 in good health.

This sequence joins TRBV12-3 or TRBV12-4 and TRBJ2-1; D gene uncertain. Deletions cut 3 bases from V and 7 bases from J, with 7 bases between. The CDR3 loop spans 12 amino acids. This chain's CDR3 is CASSFWWNEQFF. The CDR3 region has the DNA TGTGCCAGCAGTTTTTGGTGGAATGAGCAGTTCTTC.

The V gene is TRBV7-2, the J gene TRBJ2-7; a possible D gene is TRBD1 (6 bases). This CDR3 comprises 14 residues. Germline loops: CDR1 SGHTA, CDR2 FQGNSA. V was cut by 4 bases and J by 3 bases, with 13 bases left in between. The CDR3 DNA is TGTGCCAGCAGCTGGGCAGGGGTAGGCTACGAGCAGTACTTC. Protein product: CASSWAGVGYEQYF.

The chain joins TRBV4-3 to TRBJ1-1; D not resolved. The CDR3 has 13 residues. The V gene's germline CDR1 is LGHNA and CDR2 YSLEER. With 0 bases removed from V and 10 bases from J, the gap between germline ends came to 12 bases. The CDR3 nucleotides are TGCGCCAGCAGCCAAGATAGGGCGACACTAGCTTTCTTT. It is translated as CASSQDRATLAFF.

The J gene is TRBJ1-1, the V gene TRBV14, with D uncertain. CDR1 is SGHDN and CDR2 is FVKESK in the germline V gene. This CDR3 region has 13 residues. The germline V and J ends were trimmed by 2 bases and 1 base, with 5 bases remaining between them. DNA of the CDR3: TGTGCCAGCAGCCAAATCCGGAACACTGAAGCTTTCTTT. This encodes CASSQIRNTEAFF.

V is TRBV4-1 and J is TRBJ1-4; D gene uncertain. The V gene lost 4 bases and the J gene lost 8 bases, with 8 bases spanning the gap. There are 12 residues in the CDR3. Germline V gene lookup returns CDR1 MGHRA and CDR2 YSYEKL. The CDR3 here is CASSPPFEKLFF. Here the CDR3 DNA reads TGCGCCAGCAGCCCCCCTTTCGAAAAACTGTTTTTT.

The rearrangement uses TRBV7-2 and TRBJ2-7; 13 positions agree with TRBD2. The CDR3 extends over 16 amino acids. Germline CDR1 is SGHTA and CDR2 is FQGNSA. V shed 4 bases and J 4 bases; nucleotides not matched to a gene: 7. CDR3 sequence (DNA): TGTGCCAGCAGCTCCCGGACTAGCGGGAGTAGGTACGAGCAGTACTTC. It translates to CASSSRTSGSRYEQYF.

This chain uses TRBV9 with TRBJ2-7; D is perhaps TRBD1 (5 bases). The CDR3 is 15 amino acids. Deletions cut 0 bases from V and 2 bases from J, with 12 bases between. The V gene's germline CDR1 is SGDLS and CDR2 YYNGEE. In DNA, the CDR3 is TGTGCCAGCAGCGTAGTCGCAGGGCCTACCTACGAGCAGTACTTC. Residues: CASSVVAGPTYEQYF. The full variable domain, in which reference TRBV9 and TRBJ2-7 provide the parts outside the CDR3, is DSGVTQTPKHLITATGQRVTLRCSPRSGDLSVYWYQQSLDQGLQFLIQYYNGEERAKGNILERFSAQQFPDLHSELNLSSLELGDSALYFCASSVVAGPTYEQYFGPGTRLTVT.

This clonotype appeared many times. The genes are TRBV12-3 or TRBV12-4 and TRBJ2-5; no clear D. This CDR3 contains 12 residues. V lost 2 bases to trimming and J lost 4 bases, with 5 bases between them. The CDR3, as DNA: TGTGCCAGCAGTTTATTCGGAGAGACCCAGTACTTC. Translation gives CASSLFGETQYF.

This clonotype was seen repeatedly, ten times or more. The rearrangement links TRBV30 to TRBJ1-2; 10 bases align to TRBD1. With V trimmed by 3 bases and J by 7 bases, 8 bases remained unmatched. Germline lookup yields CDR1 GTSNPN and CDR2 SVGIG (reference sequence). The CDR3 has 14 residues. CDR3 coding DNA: TGTGCCTGGAGCCGGGACAGGGGAGGAACTGGCTACACCTTC. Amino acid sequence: CAWSRDRGGTGYTF. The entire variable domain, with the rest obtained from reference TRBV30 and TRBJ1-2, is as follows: SQTIHQWPATLVQPVGSPLSLECTVEGTSNPNLYWYRQAAGRGLQLLFYSVGIGQISSEVPQNLSASRPQDRQFILSSKKLLLSDSGFYLCAWSRDRGGTGYTFGSGTRLTVV.

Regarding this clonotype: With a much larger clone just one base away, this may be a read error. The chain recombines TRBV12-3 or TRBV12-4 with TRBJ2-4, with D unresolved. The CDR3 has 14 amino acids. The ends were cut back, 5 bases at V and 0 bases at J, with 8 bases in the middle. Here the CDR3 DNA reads TGTGCCAGCAGTCTACTGTTAGCCAAAAACATTCAGTACTTC. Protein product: CASSLLLAKNIQYF.

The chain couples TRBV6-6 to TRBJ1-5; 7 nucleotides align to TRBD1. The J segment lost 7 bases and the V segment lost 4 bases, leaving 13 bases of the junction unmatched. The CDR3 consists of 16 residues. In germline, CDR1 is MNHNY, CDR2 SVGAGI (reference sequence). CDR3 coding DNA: TGTGCCAGCAGTTTTACGCCTTCAGGGGGAGGGCAGCCCCAGCATTTT. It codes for CASSFTPSGGGQPQHF.

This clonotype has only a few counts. The DNA of the CDR3 is TGCAGCGTTGAGACAGGGGTGGCCGGGGAGCTGTTTTTT. It encodes CSVETGVAGELFF. The chain couples TRBV29-1 to TRBJ2-2; 8 bases align to TRBD1. The CDR3 is 13 amino acids. V trimming: 3 bases; J trimming: 6 bases; junction bases outside the gene matches: 3. Germline lookup yields CDR1 SQVTM and CDR2 ANQGSEA.

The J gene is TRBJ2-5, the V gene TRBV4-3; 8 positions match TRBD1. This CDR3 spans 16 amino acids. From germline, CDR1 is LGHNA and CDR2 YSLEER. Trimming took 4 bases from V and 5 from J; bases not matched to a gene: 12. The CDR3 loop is CASSLQTGDLEETQYF. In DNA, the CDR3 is TGCGCCAGCAGCCTCCAGACAGGGGACCTCGAGGAGACCCAGTACTTC.

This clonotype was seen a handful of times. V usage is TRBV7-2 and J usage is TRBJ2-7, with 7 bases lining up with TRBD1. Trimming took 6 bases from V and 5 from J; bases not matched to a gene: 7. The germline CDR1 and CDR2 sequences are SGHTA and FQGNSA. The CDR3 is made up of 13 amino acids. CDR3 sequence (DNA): TGTGCCAGCAGACTAACAGGGGCCGACGAGCAGTACTTC. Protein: CASRLTGADEQYF.

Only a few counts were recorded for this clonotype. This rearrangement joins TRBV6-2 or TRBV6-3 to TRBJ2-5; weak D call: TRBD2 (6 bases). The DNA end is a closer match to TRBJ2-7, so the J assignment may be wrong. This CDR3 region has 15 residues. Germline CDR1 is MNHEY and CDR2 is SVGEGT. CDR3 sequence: CASSPRDGRHYEQYF. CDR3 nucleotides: TGTGCCAGCAGTCCCCGAGATGGGAGGCACTACGAGCAGTACTTC.

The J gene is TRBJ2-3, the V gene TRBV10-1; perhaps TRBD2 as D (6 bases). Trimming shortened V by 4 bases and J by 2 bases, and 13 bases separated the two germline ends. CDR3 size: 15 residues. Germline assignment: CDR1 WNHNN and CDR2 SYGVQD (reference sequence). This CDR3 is CASSGAGRPTDTQYF. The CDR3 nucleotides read TGCGCCAGCAGTGGGGCGGGAAGACCCACAGATACGCAGTATTTT.

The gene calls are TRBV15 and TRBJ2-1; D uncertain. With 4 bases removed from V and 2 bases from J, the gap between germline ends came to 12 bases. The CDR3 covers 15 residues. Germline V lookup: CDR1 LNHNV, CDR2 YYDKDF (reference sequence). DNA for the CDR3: TGTGCCACCAGCAACGGTCAGGTCACCTACAATGAGCAGTTCTTC. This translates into CATSNGQVTYNEQFF.

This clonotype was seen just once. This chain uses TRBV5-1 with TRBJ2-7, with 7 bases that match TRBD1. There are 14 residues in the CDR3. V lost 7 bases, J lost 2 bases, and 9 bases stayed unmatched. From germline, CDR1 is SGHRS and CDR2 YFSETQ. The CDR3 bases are TGCGCCAGCGGCCTGACAGGGACCACCTACGAGCAGTACTTC. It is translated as CASGLTGTTYEQYF.

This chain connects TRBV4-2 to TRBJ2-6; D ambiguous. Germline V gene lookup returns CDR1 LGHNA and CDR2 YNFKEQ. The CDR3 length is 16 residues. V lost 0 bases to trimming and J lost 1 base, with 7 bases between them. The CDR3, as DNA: TGTGCCAGCAGCCAAGATGACGGGTCTGGGGCCAACGTCCTGACTTTC. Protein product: CASSQDDGSGANVLTF.

The CDR3 bases are TGCGCCAGCAGCCAAGATCCGGGAGTGGGCACAGATACGCAGTATTTT. Protein sequence: CASSQDPGVGTDTQYF. The rearrangement joins TRBV4-3 to TRBJ2-3; the D gene is possibly TRBD2 (6 bases). Germline CDR1 and CDR2: LGHNA and YSLEER. CDR3 length: 16 residues. Trimming shortened V by 0 bases and J by 1 base, and 11 bases separated the two germline ends.

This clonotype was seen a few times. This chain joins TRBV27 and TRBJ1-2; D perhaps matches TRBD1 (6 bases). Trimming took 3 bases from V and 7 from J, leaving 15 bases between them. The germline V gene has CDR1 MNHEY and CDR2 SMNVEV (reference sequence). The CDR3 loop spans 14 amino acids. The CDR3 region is CASSFGRGVSGYTF. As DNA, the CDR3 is TGTGCCAGCAGTTTTGGCAGGGGTGTTTCTGGCTACACCTTC.